This T cell receptor beta chain was obtained from a study of shared T cell receptors in the human thymus. Germline V CDR1 and CDR2: DFQATT, SNEGSKA (reference sequence). This CDR3 is 10 amino acids long. The V and J ends lost 5 bases and 9 bases respectively, with 8 bases between them. The protocol was immunoSEQ multiplex PCR, while the TCRdb copy is restricted to in-frame clones and leaves out a portion. The sample shows about 660,000 clones, roughly 88% of them seen only once. These data were likewise used in another study, on human thymus T cells. As that report states: Among the donors, all were healthy Finnish infants having corrective surgery for congenital heart defects. Thymus specimens were resections from corrective heart surgery. Usage of V and J genes appeared biased in thymic and blood repertoires. Related research described strongly overlapping thymic repertoires in unrelated people.

The clonotype originates from a boy under two years old with a congenital heart defect. The chain is built from TRBV20-1 and TRBJ2-1; no clear D. Input material: thymocytes. For the CDR3, the DNA is TGCAGTGCTCCGAATAGTGAGCAGTTCTTC. It translates to CSAPNSEQFF.